Below are 31 T cell receptor beta chains sequenced from a single sample in a study of preoperative IRX-2 immunotherapy in early breast cancer. Here immunoSEQ multiplex PCR was the method, and the copy in TCRdb shows in-frame clones only, minus some. The sample holds 90,000 to 100,000 clones, roughly 90% seen once. Treatment meaning: preoperative locoregional IRX-2 cytokine immunotherapy. The source material was tumor tissue, sampled after IRX-2 immunotherapy. The receptors here all came from a human donor with breast cancer.

The chain carries TRBV10-2 and TRBJ2-3, with 12 bases that match TRBD2. The V segment lost 6 bases and the J segment 7 bases; nucleotides outside the gene matches: 5. The germline V gene encodes CDR1 WSHSY and CDR2 SAAADI. The CDR3 covers 14 residues. CDR3 in amino acids: CASRTSGSGNTQYF. In DNA, the CDR3 is TGCGCCAGCAGGACTAGCGGGAGTGGGAATACGCAGTATTTT.

V is TRBV19 and J is TRBJ2-7; 9 bases line up with TRBD1. J was trimmed by 2 bases and V by 6 bases; bases with no gene match: 8. Germline assignment: CDR1 LNHDA and CDR2 SQIVND (reference sequence). This CDR3 has 15 amino acids. CDR3 region: CASSPDRGSPYEQYF. Here the CDR3 DNA reads TGTGCCAGTAGCCCGGACAGGGGATCCCCCTACGAGCAGTACTTC.

This chain uses TRBV7-1 with TRBJ2-5, with TRBD2 matching 8 bases. TRBV7-1 carries the ORF label, with uncertain function. This CDR3 spans 17 amino acids. After removal of 5 bases from V and 4 bases from J, the junction contained 15 bases not matched to a gene. CDR3 DNA sequence: TGTGCCAGCAGCCCTACGGGCGGGGGGCCGAGGGGAGAGACCCAGTACTTC. Translated: CASSPTGGGPRGETQYF.

The gene calls are TRBV25-1 and TRBJ1-1, with 12 nucleotides matching TRBD1. CDR1 and CDR2 (germline): MGHDK, SYGVNS. The trim removed 6 bases at V and 6 bases at J, leaving 5 bases unmatched. The CDR3 totals 14 residues. Written as DNA, the CDR3 is TGTGCCAGCAGCCGGGACAGGGGGCGGGCTGAAGCTTTCTTT. Its protein product is CASSRDRGRAEAFF.

This chain connects TRBV19 to TRBJ2-3; maybe TRBD2 (5 bases). The germline V and J ends were trimmed by 11 bases and 5 bases, with 17 bases remaining between them. CDR1 is LNHDA, CDR2 SQIVND, per germline (reference sequence). The CDR3 extends over 13 amino acids. The CDR3 DNA is TGTGCCGCTTCTTTCACACGGGGAGATACGCAGTATTTT. Amino acids: CAASFTRGDTQYF.

In regard to this clone: Some base is ambiguous or went unread, and X replaces its residue. The genes are TRBV12-5 and TRBJ2-5; D is uncertain. There are 13 residues in the CDR3. Germline lookup yields CDR1 LGHNT and CDR2 FRNRAP. V lost 5 bases and J lost 5, with 12 bases in between. The DNA of the CDR3 is TGTGCTAGTGGTYTGGCTCCCCGGGAGACCCAGTACTTC. Translated: CASGXAPRETQYF. The entire CDR3 reads CASGLAPRETQYF.

This clone counts as medium-sized. The rearrangement joins TRBV11-3 to TRBJ2-1; TRBD2 matches 10 bases. V was pared by 5 bases and J by 2 bases, with 6 bases of the junction left unmatched. Per germline, CDR1 SGHNT and CDR2 YENEEA. The length of the CDR3 is 16 residues. This CDR3 reads CASSLLSGRTYNEQFF. The CDR3 nucleotides are TGTGCCAGCAGCCTCCTTAGCGGGAGGACCTACAATGAGCAGTTCTTC.

This clone was counted a few times. The rearrangement uses TRBV30 and TRBJ1-2; a weak D match, TRBD1 (6 bases). There are 15 residues in the CDR3. Germline V gene sequence: CDR1 GTSNPN, CDR2 SVGIG (reference sequence). V lost 8 bases to trimming and J lost 6 bases, with 25 bases between them. CDR3 in DNA: TGTGCCAGACATCGCATGAACAGGGAAGTGGATGGCTACACCTTC. Encoded protein: CARHRMNREVDGYTF.

V gene TRBV28 combines with J gene TRBJ2-7; 8 bases align to TRBD1. Trimming took 6 bases from V and 7 from J; bases not matched to a gene: 14. The CDR3 extends over 15 amino acids. CDR1 MDHEN and CDR2 SYDVKM come from the germline V gene. The CDR3 loop reads CASSPGGGKGGEQYF. The CDR3 nucleotides read TGTGCCAGCAGCCCAGGGGGCGGAAAAGGAGGGGAGCAGTACTTC. Supplemented by reference TRBV28 and TRBJ2-7, the full variable domain reads DVKVTQSSRYLVKRTGEKVFLECVQDMDHENMFWYRQDPGLGLRLIYFSYDVKMKEKGDIPEGYSVSREKKERFSLILESASTNQTSMYLCASSPGGGKGGEQYFGPGTRLTVT.

This clone was seen only a few times. The chain has TRBV18 and TRBJ1-1; D is possibly TRBD1 (5 bases). CDR3 length equals 13 residues. With 11 bases removed from V and 1 base from J, the gap between germline ends came to 14 bases. Germline CDR1 is KGHSH and CDR2 is LQKENI. CDR3 region: CAAREGRNTEAFF. CDR3 sequence (DNA): TGTGCCGCCCGGGAGGGGCGGAACACTGAAGCTTTCTTT.

The genes are TRBV30 and TRBJ1-3; TRBD1 is a possible D gene (6 bases). This CDR3 comprises 16 residues. Germline V gene sequence: CDR1 GTSNPN, CDR2 SVGIG (reference sequence). Trimming stripped 0 bases from V and 2 bases from J, with 14 bases between. The CDR3 sequence is CAWSVLRGGTGNTIYF. CDR3 nucleotide sequence: TGTGCCTGGAGTGTACTCCGAGGGGGGACTGGAAACACCATATATTTT.

The chain has TRBV14 and TRBJ2-1; no definite D call. V lost 2 bases, J lost 7 bases, and 9 bases lay in between. CDR1 is SGHDN and CDR2 is FVKESK in the germline V gene. This CDR3 has 13 amino acids. Here the CDR3 reads CASSQSWANEQFF. For the CDR3, the DNA is TGTGCCAGCAGCCAATCCTGGGCGAATGAGCAGTTCTTC.

This clone has a single count. The V gene is TRBV11-3, the J gene TRBJ2-7; 10 bases align to TRBD1. The V gene's germline CDR1 is SGHNT and CDR2 YENEEA. The V and J ends lost 5 bases and 0 bases, in that order; junction bases with no gene match: 4. The CDR3 covers 15 residues. The chain's CDR3 is CASSSRDRGSYEQYF. The CDR3 DNA follows: TGTGCCAGCAGCAGCCGGGACAGGGGCTCCTACGAGCAGTACTTC.

This clone was observed a handful of times. The rearrangement joins TRBV15 to TRBJ2-1; 8 nucleotides match TRBD1. CDR3 size: 17 residues. V gave up 2 bases and J gave up 7 bases; unmatched junction bases: 13. Germline CDR1 is LNHNV and CDR2 is YYDKDF (reference sequence). DNA for the CDR3: TGTGCCACCAGCAGACTTGGAGCGGACAGGGATGGAAATGAGCAGTTCTTC. It yields the protein CATSRLGADRDGNEQFF.

The chain carries TRBV10-2 and TRBJ2-7; TRBD1 agrees at 10 bases. Germline V gene lookup returns CDR1 WSHSY and CDR2 SAAADI. The V and J ends lost 6 bases and 6 bases, in that order; junction bases with no gene match: 11. The CDR3 loop spans 15 amino acids. In DNA, the CDR3 is TGCGCCAGCAGGGACGTCAGACAGGGGGCGAGCGAGCAGTACTTC. Amino acid sequence: CASRDVRQGASEQYF.

The V gene is TRBV5-1, the J gene TRBJ2-2; 7 bases are a match to TRBD2. The CDR3 is made up of 15 amino acids. The J segment lost 5 bases and the V segment lost 6 bases, leaving 10 bases of the junction unmatched. CDR1 and CDR2 from the germline V gene are SGHRS and YFSETQ. The CDR3 coding sequence is TGCGCCAGCAAAACAGCCGGGGGGACTACCGGGGAGCTGTTTTTT. This encodes CASKTAGGTTGELFF.

This rearrangement joins TRBV11-3 to TRBJ2-7; D possibly matches TRBD1 or TRBD2 (5 bases each). The CDR3 consists of 15 residues. V lost 7 bases and J 6 bases, leaving 22 bases between the germline ends. CDR1 SGHNT and CDR2 YENEEA come from the germline V gene. The CDR3, as DNA: TGTGCCAGCACCCCGGGGACGAGAAGGGGTGGCGAGCAGTACTTC. This gives the protein CASTPGTRRGGEQYF. Based on the CDR3 plus reference TRBV11-3 and TRBJ2-7, the full variable domain is EAGVVQSPRYKIIEKKQPVAFWCNPISGHNTLYWYLQNLGQGPELLIRYENEEAVDDSQLPKDRFSAERLKGVDSTLKIQPAELGDSAVYLCASTPGTRRGGEQYFGPGTRLTVT.

This chain links TRBV10-3 with TRBJ2-6; D assignment may be TRBD1 or TRBD2 (6 bases each). Per germline, CDR1 ENHRY and CDR2 SYGVKD. This CDR3 region has 18 residues. V was shortened by 0 bases and J by 2 bases, with 14 bases between the two germline ends. The CDR3 bases are TGTGCCATCAGTGAGTCCCCAATAGGGGGGACTGGGGCCAACGTCCTGACTTTC. This gives the protein CAISESPIGGTGANVLTF.

This clone was recorded only once. The gene calls are TRBV19 and TRBJ2-3, with TRBD2 matching 8 bases. This CDR3 has 15 amino acids. Trimming took 7 bases from V and 5 from J; bases not matched to a gene: 11. The germline gives CDR1 LNHDA, CDR2 SQIVND (reference sequence). The CDR3 region is CASTGEAGVGDTQYF. DNA for the CDR3: TGTGCCAGTACAGGGGAAGCGGGAGTTGGAGATACGCAGTATTTT.

For this clone: Additional DNA sequences in this sample encode the identical CDR3. J is TRBJ2-1 and V is TRBV6-8; D not resolved. Germline CDR1 and CDR2: MNHGY and SAAAGT. Trimming pared 5 bases from V and 7 bases from J, leaving 9 bases between. The CDR3 is 12 amino acids. This CDR3 is CASSRTENEQFF. CDR3 in DNA: TGTGCCAGCAGTCGAACAGAAAATGAGCAGTTCTTC.

The rearrangement joins TRBV7-1 to TRBJ2-7; 7 bases map to TRBD1. TRBV7-1 qualifies as an ORF whose function is uncertain. J lost 7 bases, V lost 4 bases, and 7 bases had no gene match. The CDR3 length is 13 residues. The CDR3 coding sequence is TGTGCCAGCAGCTTATCGAGGGGGCTGGAGCAGTACTTC. It specifies CASSLSRGLEQYF.

The chain joins TRBV5-1 to TRBJ2-3, with D perhaps matching TRBD1 or TRBD2 (5 bases each). The V and J ends lost 4 bases and 2 bases respectively, with 11 bases between them. The germline V gene encodes CDR1 SGHRS and CDR2 YFSETQ. The CDR3 loop spans 14 amino acids. CDR3 sequence reads: CASSPRGVTDTQYF. The CDR3 nucleotides are TGCGCCAGCAGCCCGAGGGGCGTCACAGATACGCAGTATTTT.

This clone was picked up a small number of times. The J gene is TRBJ2-1, the V gene TRBV28, with 13 positions matching TRBD2. In germline, CDR1 is MDHEN, CDR2 SYDVKM. CDR3 length equals 16 residues. Trimming took 6 bases from V and 3 from J; bases not matched to a gene: 5. In nucleotides, the CDR3 is TGTGCCAGCAGGACTAGCGGGGGGCCCTACTACAATGAGCAGTTCTTC. It is translated as CASRTSGGPYYNEQFF.

This sequence joins TRBV5-1 and TRBJ2-1, with TRBD1 matching over 8 bases. Looked up from germline, CDR1 is SGHRS and CDR2 is YFSETQ. J was trimmed by 0 bases and V by 4 bases; bases with no gene match: 6. The CDR3 is made up of 16 amino acids. The CDR3 loop is CASSLGQEASYNEQFF. The CDR3 nucleotides are TGCGCCAGCAGCCTGGGACAGGAGGCCTCCTACAATGAGCAGTTCTTC.

The chain uses TRBV28 and TRBJ2-1, with 8 bases matching TRBD1. Looked up from germline, CDR1 is MDHEN and CDR2 is SYDVKM. This CDR3 contains 15 residues. V dropped 5 bases and J dropped 2; count of bases not matched to a gene: 5. CDR3 sequence reads: CASSPQGAAYNEQFF. In DNA form, the CDR3 reads TGTGCCAGCAGTCCCCAGGGGGCCGCCTACAATGAGCAGTTCTTC.

The V gene is TRBV28, the J gene TRBJ2-3, with D perhaps matching TRBD1 or TRBD2 (6 bases each). Per germline, CDR1 MDHEN and CDR2 SYDVKM. V was shortened by 3 bases and J by 5 bases, with 18 bases between the two germline ends. This CDR3 is 16 amino acids long. For the CDR3, the DNA is TGTGCCAGCAGTTTTTCGCTAGGGGGGCGCGTAGATACGCAGTATTTT. It specifies CASSFSLGGRVDTQYF.

The chain joins TRBV19 to TRBJ1-1; 7 positions match TRBD1. The V segment lost 9 bases and the J segment 3 bases; nucleotides outside the gene matches: 4. The CDR3 is 12 amino acids. The germline gives CDR1 LNHDA, CDR2 SQIVND (reference sequence). The CDR3 DNA sequence: TGTGCCAGCGAACAGGGGTACACTGAAGCTTTCTTT. This sequence encodes CASEQGYTEAFF.

The gene calls are TRBV6-8 and TRBJ1-3; 7 nucleotides agree with TRBD1. Germline loops: CDR1 MNHGY, CDR2 SAAAGT. After removal of 5 bases from V and 3 bases from J, the junction contained 4 bases not matched to a gene. The CDR3 is 14 amino acids. Here the CDR3 DNA reads TGTGCCAGCAGTCTAACAGGGGTTGGAAACACCATATATTTT. Its protein is CASSLTGVGNTIYF.

About this clone: The read gets to within 1 residue of the CDR3 end, and the germline J gene fills in the rest. This chain links TRBV6-1 with TRBJ1-2; the D is unclear. The V end lost 0 bases, the J end lost 6 bases, and 14 bases lay between the germline ends. The germline V gene encodes CDR1 MNHNS and CDR2 SASEGT. This CDR3 is 15 amino acids long. Partial CDR3 DNA: TGTGCCAGCAGTGAAGCCGCGGGCAGTCTGGATGGCTACACC. Protein sequence: CASSEAAGSLDGYT. The whole CDR3 protein reads CASSEAAGSLDGYTF.

V and J are TRBV7-6 and TRBJ1-3; 9 nucleotides line up with TRBD1. The germline gives CDR1 SGHVS, CDR2 FNYEAQ. The CDR3 covers 14 residues. The J segment lost 5 bases and the V segment lost 5 bases, leaving 4 bases of the junction unmatched. For the CDR3, the DNA is TGTGCCAGCAGCCGGGACAGGGAGAGAAACACCATATATTTT. It specifies CASSRDRERNTIYF.

The chain couples TRBV7-2 to TRBJ2-7; D is ambiguous. CDR3 length: 15 amino acids. Germline CDR1 is SGHTA and CDR2 is FQGNSA. V was shortened by 3 bases and J by 0 bases, with 12 bases between the two germline ends. DNA for the CDR3: TGTGCCAGCAGCTTCGGCGGCACCCTCTCCTACGAGCAGTACTTC. Residues: CASSFGGTLSYEQYF.